The 13 T cell receptor beta chains reported below all come from one sample, sequenced in a study of blood T cell repertoires in COVID-19. Repertoires were generated with immunoSEQ multiplex PCR, while TCRdb's copy carries only in-frame clones and drops some. The table has about 43,000 clones, around 90% seen once. The material sequenced was peripheral blood. These TCRs come from a woman older than 75 with active COVID-19.

The rearrangement uses TRBV25-1 and TRBJ2-7; D gene uncertain. The CDR3 totals 11 residues. Germline CDR1 is MGHDK and CDR2 is SYGVNS. V shed 7 bases and J shed 7 bases, with 11 bases lying between them. The CDR3 coding sequence is TGTGCCAGCACTTATTTCGAGGAGCAGTACTTC. Amino acids: CASTYFEEQYF.

The chain links TRBV5-4 to TRBJ1-1; possibly TRBD1 for D (5 bases). Germline-derived CDR1 and CDR2 are SGHNT and YYREEE (reference sequence). The V end lost 4 bases, the J end lost 0 bases, and 13 bases lay between the germline ends. The CDR3 length is 15 residues. CDR3 loop: CASSRWGGMNTEAFF. CDR3 sequence (DNA): TGTGCCAGCAGCCGATGGGGCGGAATGAACACTGAAGCTTTCTTT.

The rearrangement joins TRBV6-6 to TRBJ1-1; D might be TRBD1 (5 bases). From germline, CDR1 is MNHNY and CDR2 SVGAGI (reference sequence). The CDR3 extends over 15 amino acids. V shed 8 bases and J shed 1 base, with 17 bases lying between them. Written as DNA, the CDR3 is TGTGCCAGCTTGAGATCCGGCCAGGGGAACACTGAAGCTTTCTTT. Its translation is CASLRSGQGNTEAFF.

This chain uses TRBV7-9 with TRBJ1-4; the D is unclear. Germline CDR1 reads SEHNR; CDR2 reads FQNEAQ (reference sequence). The CDR3 length is 16 residues. The V and J ends lost 2 bases and 4 bases respectively, with 14 bases between them. The CDR3 loop reads CASSLYGELGNEKLFF. The CDR3 nucleotides read TGTGCCAGCAGCTTATACGGGGAATTGGGTAATGAAAAACTGTTTTTT.

This chain links TRBV30 with TRBJ2-3; 10 nucleotides match TRBD2. CDR3 length equals 16 residues. The germline gives CDR1 GTSNPN, CDR2 SVGIG (reference sequence). Trimming removed 2 bases from V and 0 bases from J; junction bases left unmatched: 5. CDR3 nucleotide sequence: TGTGCCTGGAGTACTAGCGGGGCACCCAGCACAGATACGCAGTATTTT. This translates into CAWSTSGAPSTDTQYF.

The CDR3 DNA reads TGTGCCAGACCGGGACAGGTCACCGGGGAGCTGTTTTTT. It is translated as CARPGQVTGELFF. The genes are TRBV19 and TRBJ2-2; TRBD1 matches at 8 bases. With 9 bases clipped from V and 4 bases from J, the junction kept 4 bases outside the gene matches. This CDR3 has 13 amino acids. Germline CDR1 reads LNHDA; CDR2 reads SQIVND (reference sequence).

This clone was detected only once. One junction end does not reproduce the germline sequence, and a read error may be involved. The gene calls are TRBV2 and TRBJ2-7; 10 nucleotides align to TRBD2. This CDR3 region has 14 residues. Germline V CDR1 and CDR2: SNHLY, FYNNEI. In DNA form, the CDR3 reads TGTGCCGGCAGCAAGGGACTAGCGTTCGACGAGCAGTACTTC. Its protein is CAGSKGLAFDEQYF.

The genes are TRBV2 and TRBJ2-5; 9 bases are a match to TRBD2. Germline CDR1 reads SNHLY; CDR2 reads FYNNEI. Losses at the gene ends were 2 bases for V and 4 bases for J; bases not matched to a gene: 5. This CDR3 comprises 15 residues. CDR3 in amino acids: CASSERRGGTETQYF. The CDR3 DNA is TGTGCCAGCAGTGAAAGGCGGGGGGGCACAGAGACCCAGTACTTC.

The chain combines TRBV6-6 with TRBJ1-4; 8 positions match TRBD1. The CDR3 is made up of 12 amino acids. The germline V gene encodes CDR1 MNHNY and CDR2 SVGAGI (reference sequence). Unmatched junction bases numbered 4, after V lost 8 bases and J lost 8 bases. The CDR3 loop reads CASQGAEEKLFF. CDR3 nucleotides: TGTGCCAGCCAGGGGGCTGAGGAAAAACTGTTTTTT.

This chain connects TRBV29-1 to TRBJ2-7; 9 positions agree with TRBD1. V lost 7 bases to trimming and J lost 5 bases; unmatched junction nucleotides: 9. This CDR3 has 13 amino acids. Germline lookup yields CDR1 SQVTM and CDR2 ANQGSEA. CDR3 DNA sequence: TGCAGCGGCGGGACCGGGACAGGGAACGAGCAGTACTTC. It translates to CSGGTGTGNEQYF.

This chain joins TRBV28 and TRBJ1-1, with D possibly matching TRBD1 (6 bases). The CDR3 loop spans 13 amino acids. The ends were cut back, 8 bases at V and 11 bases at J, with 21 bases in the middle. Germline lookup yields CDR1 MDHEN and CDR2 SYDVKM. The CDR3 DNA reads TGTGCCAGCGTACGGCCCGTGGGGGCCCGGGCTTTCTTT. Translation: CASVRPVGARAFF.

V is TRBV6-2 or TRBV6-3 and J is TRBJ2-1, with 16 nucleotides matching TRBD2. Germline assignment: CDR1 MNHEY and CDR2 SVGEGT. The CDR3 consists of 19 residues. Trimming removed 5 bases from V and 8 bases from J; junction bases left unmatched: 15. CDR3 in DNA: TGTGCCAGCAGTCCCGGGACTAGCGGGGGGGCCGGGTTAAGGGATGAGCAGTTCTTC. Protein sequence: CASSPGTSGGAGLRDEQFF.

This chain uses TRBV19 with TRBJ2-5, with TRBD2 matching 10 bases. This CDR3 comprises 16 residues. Germline CDR1 LNHDA, CDR2 SQIVND (reference sequence). Germline trimming cut 3 bases from V and 7 bases from J; bases unmatched to any gene: 11. The CDR3 nucleotides are TGTGCCAGTAGTATGAGACTAGCGGGCCGCCCAGCGACCCAGTACTTC. This sequence encodes CASSMRLAGRPATQYF.